One and the same sample provided the 2 T cell receptor beta chains below, sequenced in a study of cytomegalovirus exposure and HLA in healthy donors. Here immunoSEQ multiplex PCR was the method, and the copy in TCRdb shows in-frame clones only, minus some. The data show some 200,000 clones, with 80% to 95% seen just once and 1% to 1.2% held by the top ten. The sample taken for sequencing was PBMCs. These receptors were obtained from a woman aged 18-29 years in good health and CMV-seronegative.

This chain uses TRBV11-2 with TRBJ2-7; 9 bases fit TRBD1. Germline values: CDR1 SGHAT, CDR2 FQNNGV. V lost 3 bases and J lost 5; bases outside the gene matches: 5. This CDR3 contains 14 residues. CDR3 loop: CASSFGTGLHEQYF. As DNA, the CDR3 is TGTGCCAGCAGCTTCGGGACAGGGCTGCACGAGCAGTACTTC.

The chain links TRBV2 to TRBJ1-2; perhaps TRBD1 as D (5 bases). The V gene's germline CDR1 is SNHLY and CDR2 FYNNEI. Trimming left V 6 bases short and J 4 bases short, with 18 bases between. The CDR3 extends over 15 amino acids. The CDR3 here is CASSYKETETYGYTF. DNA of the CDR3: TGTGCCAGCAGCTACAAAGAGACAGAGACCTATGGCTACACCTTC. The full variable domain, its missing parts supplied by reference TRBV2 and TRBJ1-2, is EPEVTQTPSHQVTQMGQEVILRCVPISNHLYFYWYRQILGQKVEFLVSFYNNEISEKSEIFDDQFSVERPDGSNFTLKIRSTKLEDSAMYFCASSYKETETYGYTFGSGTRLTVV.